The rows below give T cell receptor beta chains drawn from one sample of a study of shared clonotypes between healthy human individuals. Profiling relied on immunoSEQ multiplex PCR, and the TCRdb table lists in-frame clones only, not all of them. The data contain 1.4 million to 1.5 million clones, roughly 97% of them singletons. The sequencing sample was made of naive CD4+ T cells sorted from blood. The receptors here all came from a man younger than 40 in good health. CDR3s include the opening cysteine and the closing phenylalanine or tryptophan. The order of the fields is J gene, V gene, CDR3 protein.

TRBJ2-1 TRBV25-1 CASSEGSEQFF
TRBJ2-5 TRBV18 CASQGVGQETQYF
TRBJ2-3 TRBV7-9 CASSLGLALDTQYF
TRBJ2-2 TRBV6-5 CASRLGQGSGELFF
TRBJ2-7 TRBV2 CASSEDQREWFGSYEQYF
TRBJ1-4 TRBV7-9 CASSTALYEKLFF
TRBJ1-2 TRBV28 CASSLRKNYGYTF
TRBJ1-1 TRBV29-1 CSVEGQVNTEAFF
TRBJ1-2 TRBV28 CASSSPGRDDGYTF
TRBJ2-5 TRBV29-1 CSVGQTYQETQYF
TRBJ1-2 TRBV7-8 CASSFGQADYGYTF
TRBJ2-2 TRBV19 CASSIGFHTGELFF
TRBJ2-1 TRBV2 CASSVPSNEQFF
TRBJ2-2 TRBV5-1 CASSFIAGGNTGELFF
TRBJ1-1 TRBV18 CASSPATGDTEAFF
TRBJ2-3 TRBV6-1 CASSRVSGTTDTQYF
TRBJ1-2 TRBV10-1 CANTGQGVDYGYTF
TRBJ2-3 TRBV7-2 CASSSPRYTDTQYF
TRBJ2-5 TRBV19 CASSGTIEETQYF
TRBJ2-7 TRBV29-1 CSVAPRQGSYEQYF
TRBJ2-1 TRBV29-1 CSAPGGSAYNEQFF
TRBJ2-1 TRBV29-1 CSVEPGGYNEQFF